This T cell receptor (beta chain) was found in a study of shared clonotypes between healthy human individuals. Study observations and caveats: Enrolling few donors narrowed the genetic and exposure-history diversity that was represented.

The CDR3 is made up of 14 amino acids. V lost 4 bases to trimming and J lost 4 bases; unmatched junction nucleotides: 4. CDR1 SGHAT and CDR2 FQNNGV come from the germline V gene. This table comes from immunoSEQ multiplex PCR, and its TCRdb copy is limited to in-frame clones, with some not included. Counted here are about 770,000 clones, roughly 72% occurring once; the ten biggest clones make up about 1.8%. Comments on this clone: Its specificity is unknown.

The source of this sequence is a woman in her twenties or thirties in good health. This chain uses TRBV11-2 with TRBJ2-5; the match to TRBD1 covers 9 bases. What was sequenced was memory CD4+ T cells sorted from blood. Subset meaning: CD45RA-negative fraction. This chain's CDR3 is CASSYNRGRETQYF. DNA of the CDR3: TGTGCCAGCAGCTACAACAGGGGGCGAGAGACCCAGTACTTC.